Here is one T cell receptor (beta chain) with its context. Its cognate antigen is unknown. The data are from a study of CD8 T cells in ankylosing spondylitis. Notes on the study in general: Within ankylosing spondylitis blood, a TCR beta motif made up of several highly homologous variants appeared to be characteristic. Before this, some motif variants had been reported in reactive arthritis synovial fluid and blood.

Each TCR beta library was made by quantitative 5'-RACE that incorporated molecular barcodes. Via MiXCR, TCRdb re-called the 5' RACE reads, giving one row per CDR3 protein. This table holds 200,000 to 250,000 distinct CDR3 sequences, 10% to 13% found once. This clonotype was sampled from a male donor with ankylosing spondylitis or in good health (not recorded which). The source material was blood, either unsorted or a sorted T cell fraction (not recorded which).

CDR3 sequence (DNA): TGCGGCGGGCAGGGGGGCCAAGAGACCCAGTACTTC. It encodes CGGQGGQETQYF. V and J are TRBV29-1 and TRBJ2-5, with D possibly being TRBD1 (7 bases). The CDR3 has 12 amino acids. Germline values: CDR1 SQVTM, CDR2 ANQGSEA.